These T cell receptor beta chains were read from a single sample in a study of shared clonotypes between healthy human individuals. TCRdb's copy holds only in-frame clones and misses some; the assay was immunoSEQ multiplex PCR. Of some 2,000,000 clones in the sample, over 85% were seen once. Sequenced sample: naive CD4+ T cells sorted from blood. The receptors were sampled from a man in his late teens or twenties in good health. Both conserved end residues are part of each CDR3. The D gene is left open where the match is weak. A row's size may be missing; if present it is once, few, many or a size class.

v_call: TRBV6-4; j_call: TRBJ1-5; clone_size: .; d_call: .; cdr3_aa: CASSDSITNQPQHF; cdr3_nt: TGTGCCAGCAGTGACTCGATCACGAATCAGCCCCAGCATTTT
v_call: TRBV2; j_call: TRBJ1-1; clone_size: .; d_call: .; cdr3_aa: CASSALRDPNTEAFF; cdr3_nt: TGTGCCAGCAGTGCATTGAGAGACCCGAACACTGAAGCTTTCTTT
v_call: TRBV4-1; j_call: TRBJ1-2; clone_size: .; d_call: .; cdr3_aa: CASSQDRGAIFGYTF; cdr3_nt: TGCGCCAGCAGCCAAGATCGCGGGGCAATTTTTGGCTACACCTTC
v_call: TRBV7-9; j_call: TRBJ2-7; clone_size: .; d_call: .; cdr3_aa: CASSLGRGADEQYF; cdr3_nt: TGTGCCAGCAGCTTAGGCAGGGGAGCCGACGAGCAGTACTTC
v_call: TRBV2; j_call: TRBJ2-7; clone_size: .; d_call: TRBD1; cdr3_aa: CASSVDRATYEQYF; cdr3_nt: TGTGCCAGCAGTGTGGACAGGGCTACCTACGAGCAGTACTTC
v_call: TRBV7-2; j_call: TRBJ1-2; clone_size: .; d_call: .; cdr3_aa: CASSLGPNYSGGYTF; cdr3_nt: TGTGCCAGCAGCTTGGGCCCTAATTACTCGGGCGGCTACACCTTC
v_call: TRBV27; j_call: TRBJ2-4; clone_size: .; d_call: .; cdr3_aa: CASSLLGATPRENIQYF; cdr3_nt: TGTGCCAGCAGTTTATTGGGAGCGACCCCAAGGGAAAACATTCAGTACTTC
v_call: TRBV6-5; j_call: TRBJ1-1; clone_size: .; d_call: .; cdr3_aa: CASRPISGQKAFF; cdr3_nt: TGTGCCAGCAGGCCCATATCTGGACAGAAAGCTTTCTTT
v_call: TRBV6-5; j_call: TRBJ2-7; clone_size: .; d_call: .; cdr3_aa: CASSYVPGDIYEQYF; cdr3_nt: TGTGCCAGCAGTTACGTTCCGGGAGACATCTACGAGCAGTACTTC
v_call: TRBV7-9; j_call: TRBJ1-1; clone_size: .; d_call: .; cdr3_aa: CASSLAPGTNTEAFF; cdr3_nt: TGTGCCAGCAGCTTAGCGCCGGGAACGAACACTGAAGCTTTCTTT
v_call: TRBV5-4; j_call: TRBJ2-7; clone_size: .; d_call: TRBD1; cdr3_aa: CASSQGQGEREQYF; cdr3_nt: TGTGCCAGCAGCCAGGGACAGGGTGAACGCGAGCAGTACTTC
v_call: TRBV28; j_call: TRBJ1-5; clone_size: once; d_call: TRBD1; cdr3_aa: CASGSGQGLFSNQPQHF; cdr3_nt: TGTGCCAGCGGGTCGGGACAGGGCTTATTTAGCAATCAGCCCCAGCATTTT
v_call: TRBV5-4; j_call: TRBJ1-4; clone_size: .; d_call: TRBD1; cdr3_aa: CASSTGQGGEKLFF; cdr3_nt: TGTGCCAGCAGCACGGGTCAGGGGGGTGAAAAACTGTTTTTT
v_call: TRBV5-1; j_call: TRBJ2-7; clone_size: .; d_call: TRBD2; cdr3_aa: CASSRTSGTSEQYF; cdr3_nt: TGCGCCAGCAGCCGGACTAGCGGGACCTCCGAGCAGTACTTC
v_call: TRBV5-1; j_call: TRBJ2-7; clone_size: .; d_call: .; cdr3_aa: CASTTGTKGYEQYF; cdr3_nt: TGCGCCAGCACCACCGGGACAAAGGGGTACGAGCAGTACTTC
v_call: TRBV2; j_call: TRBJ2-3; clone_size: .; d_call: TRBD2; cdr3_aa: CASSSGGPMGDTQYF; cdr3_nt: TGTGCCAGCAGTAGCGGGGGCCCAATGGGGGATACGCAGTATTTT
v_call: TRBV2; j_call: TRBJ2-3; clone_size: once; d_call: TRBD2; cdr3_aa: CASSEQAGVGYF; cdr3_nt: TGTGCCAGCAGTGAGCAAGCGGGGGTGGGGTATTTT
v_call: TRBV5-1; j_call: TRBJ2-3; clone_size: .; d_call: .; cdr3_aa: CASSLALITDTQYF; cdr3_nt: TGCGCCAGCAGCTTGGCCTTGATCACAGATACGCAGTATTTT
v_call: TRBV5-6; j_call: TRBJ1-2; clone_size: .; d_call: .; cdr3_aa: CASSLQGLGTYGYTF; cdr3_nt: TGTGCCAGCAGCTTACAGGGCTTAGGGACCTATGGCTACACCTTC
v_call: TRBV5-8; j_call: TRBJ1-5; clone_size: .; d_call: TRBD1; cdr3_aa: CASSWEGATNQPQHF; cdr3_nt: TGTGCCAGCAGCTGGGAGGGGGCGACCAATCAGCCCCAGCATTTT
v_call: TRBV7-2; j_call: TRBJ1-2; clone_size: .; d_call: .; cdr3_aa: CASSSSPIGYGYTF; cdr3_nt: TGTGCCAGCAGCTCTTCGCCTATCGGCTATGGCTACACCTTC
v_call: TRBV5-6; j_call: TRBJ2-1; clone_size: .; d_call: .; cdr3_aa: CASSLAGQWSSYNEQFF; cdr3_nt: TGTGCCAGCAGCTTGGCTGGACAGTGGAGCTCCTACAATGAGCAGTTCTTC
v_call: TRBV5-1; j_call: TRBJ1-4; clone_size: .; d_call: .; cdr3_aa: CASSLGTGHRNEKLFF; cdr3_nt: TGCGCCAGCAGCTTAGGGACGGGACACCGAAATGAAAAACTGTTTTTT
v_call: TRBV2; j_call: TRBJ2-2; clone_size: .; d_call: .; cdr3_aa: CASSPDTSDGELFF; cdr3_nt: TGTGCCAGCAGTCCAGACACTTCCGACGGGGAGCTGTTTTTT
v_call: TRBV28; j_call: TRBJ1-4; clone_size: .; d_call: TRBD1; cdr3_aa: CASSPWGRGDEKLFF; cdr3_nt: TGTGCCAGCAGTCCCTGGGGCAGGGGGGATGAAAAACTGTTTTTT
v_call: TRBV7-2; j_call: TRBJ2-7; clone_size: .; d_call: TRBD1; cdr3_aa: CASSPRDRSSYEQYF; cdr3_nt: TGTGCCAGCAGCCCCAGGGACAGATCCTCCTACGAGCAGTACTTC
v_call: TRBV25-1; j_call: TRBJ1-1; clone_size: .; d_call: .; cdr3_aa: CASSNLGQNTEAFF; cdr3_nt: TGTGCCAGCAGTAACCTAGGACAGAACACTGAAGCTTTCTTT
v_call: TRBV19; j_call: TRBJ1-5; clone_size: few; d_call: .; cdr3_aa: CASSIAGNQPQHF; cdr3_nt: TGTGCCAGTAGTATAGCAGGCAATCAGCCCCAGCATTTT
v_call: TRBV6-5; j_call: TRBJ2-2; clone_size: .; d_call: TRBD2; cdr3_aa: CASSRGRAGELFF; cdr3_nt: TGTGCCAGCAGTCGCGGGAGGGCCGGGGAGCTGTTTTTT
v_call: TRBV6-6; j_call: TRBJ1-1; clone_size: .; d_call: .; cdr3_aa: CASSRLASEAFF; cdr3_nt: TGTGCCAGCAGCCGGCTGGCCTCTGAAGCTTTCTTT
v_call: TRBV7-9; j_call: TRBJ2-7; clone_size: .; d_call: .; cdr3_aa: CASSSHQGFDFYEQYF; cdr3_nt: TGTGCCAGCAGTTCTCACCAGGGGTTTGATTTCTACGAGCAGTACTTC
v_call: TRBV29-1; j_call: TRBJ2-5; clone_size: .; d_call: .; cdr3_aa: CSVRGGGTQYF; cdr3_nt: TGCAGCGTCCGGGGAGGGGGGACCCAGTACTTC
v_call: TRBV5-1; j_call: TRBJ2-3; clone_size: .; d_call: TRBD2; cdr3_aa: CASSFGAGVLDTQYF; cdr3_nt: TGCGCCAGCAGCTTCGGAGCGGGAGTGCTAGATACGCAGTATTTT
v_call: TRBV2; j_call: TRBJ1-2; clone_size: .; d_call: .; cdr3_aa: CASSEDRAGYTF; cdr3_nt: TGTGCCAGCAGTGAAGACAGAGCTGGCTACACCTTC
v_call: TRBV2; j_call: TRBJ1-3; clone_size: .; d_call: .; cdr3_aa: CASSEESLSGNTIYF; cdr3_nt: TGTGCCAGCAGTGAAGAGTCCCTCTCTGGAAACACCATATATTTT
v_call: TRBV5-1; j_call: TRBJ2-5; clone_size: .; d_call: .; cdr3_aa: CASSGTVQETQYF; cdr3_nt: TGCGCCAGCAGCGGTACAGTTCAAGAGACCCAGTACTTC
v_call: TRBV27; j_call: TRBJ2-3; clone_size: .; d_call: .; cdr3_aa: CASSATSWRAMADTQYF; cdr3_nt: TGTGCCAGCAGCGCCACCAGTTGGAGGGCGATGGCAGATACGCAGTATTTT
v_call: TRBV6-1; j_call: TRBJ2-1; clone_size: .; d_call: .; cdr3_aa: CASRLTVASYNEQFF; cdr3_nt: TGTGCCAGCAGGTTGACAGTCGCCTCCTACAATGAGCAGTTCTTC
v_call: TRBV4-1; j_call: TRBJ2-2; clone_size: .; d_call: .; cdr3_aa: CASSQDGLGLTGELFF; cdr3_nt: TGCGCCAGCAGCCAAGATGGGTTGGGACTCACCGGGGAGCTGTTTTTT
v_call: TRBV5-1; j_call: TRBJ2-7; clone_size: .; d_call: .; cdr3_aa: CASSLDGDFSYEQYF; cdr3_nt: TGCGCCAGCAGCTTGGATGGTGACTTCTCCTACGAGCAGTACTTC
v_call: TRBV4-1; j_call: TRBJ2-3; clone_size: once; d_call: TRBD2; cdr3_aa: CASSYGLAGGLDTQYF; cdr3_nt: TGCGCCAGCAGTTACGGACTAGCGGGGGGGTTGGATACGCAGTATTTT
v_call: TRBV4-1; j_call: TRBJ1-5; clone_size: .; d_call: .; cdr3_aa: CASSREGDQPQHF; cdr3_nt: TGCGCCAGCAGCCGAGAGGGGGATCAGCCCCAGCATTTT
v_call: TRBV13; j_call: TRBJ2-7; clone_size: .; d_call: TRBD2; cdr3_aa: CASSFWGAEGSSGKTTSYEQYF; cdr3_nt: TGTGCCAGCAGCTTCTGGGGGGCTGAGGGATCTAGCGGGAAAACTACGTCCTACGAGCAGTACTTC
v_call: TRBV5-6; j_call: TRBJ1-2; clone_size: .; d_call: TRBD1; cdr3_aa: CASSPGQGYGYTF; cdr3_nt: TGTGCCAGCAGCCCGGGACAGGGGTATGGCTACACCTTC
v_call: TRBV2; j_call: TRBJ2-5; clone_size: .; d_call: .; cdr3_aa: CASSRARTQETQYF; cdr3_nt: TGTGCCAGCAGCCGAGCCCGGACCCAAGAGACCCAGTACTTC
v_call: TRBV18; j_call: TRBJ2-2; clone_size: .; d_call: .; cdr3_aa: CASSLLLEGGELFF; cdr3_nt: TGTGCCAGCTCACTCCTCCTAGAAGGCGGGGAGCTGTTTTTT
v_call: TRBV9; j_call: TRBJ1-1; clone_size: .; d_call: .; cdr3_aa: CASSVDTYGNTEAFF; cdr3_nt: TGTGCCAGCAGCGTAGATACCTATGGGAACACTGAAGCTTTCTTT
v_call: TRBV6-5; j_call: TRBJ1-2; clone_size: .; d_call: .; cdr3_aa: CASSYLADANYGYTF; cdr3_nt: TGTGCCAGCAGTTACCTGGCAGACGCTAACTATGGCTACACCTTC
v_call: TRBV5-8; j_call: TRBJ1-2; clone_size: .; d_call: .; cdr3_aa: CASSLERLPIGQTIYGYTF; cdr3_nt: TGTGCCAGCAGCTTGGAACGGTTGCCGATCGGACAGACGATTTATGGCTACACCTTC
v_call: TRBV14; j_call: TRBJ1-2; clone_size: few; d_call: .; cdr3_aa: CASSRTQGGSGYTF; cdr3_nt: TGTGCCAGCAGCCGCACCCAGGGAGGGAGCGGCTACACCTTC
v_call: TRBV7-2; j_call: TRBJ2-3; clone_size: .; d_call: .; cdr3_aa: CASSLVYVRTASTDTQYF; cdr3_nt: TGTGCCAGCAGCTTAGTATACGTGAGGACAGCAAGCACAGATACGCAGTATTTT
v_call: TRBV6-5; j_call: TRBJ1-6; clone_size: .; d_call: .; cdr3_aa: CASRRGEYNSPLHF; cdr3_nt: TGTGCCAGCCGTCGAGGGGAGTATAATTCACCCCTCCACTTT